The next 24 T cell receptor beta chains were all read from a single sample in a study of patients and donors after allogeneic stem cell transplantation. TCRdb analysed the RT-PCR reads with MiXCR anew, one entry per CDR3 protein. The sample contains 920,000 or so distinct CDR3 sequences, approximately 19% of which appear only once. Source material: blood, either unsorted or a sorted T cell fraction (not recorded which). Source of these receptors: a human donor who was either an allogeneic HSCT recipient or a stem cell or donor lymphocyte infusion donor (not recorded which). It is not recorded whose cells these are; they may come from a transplant donor.

Here the CDR3 DNA reads TGTGCCAGCAGTCCCTCGGACAGGCCTGAGGGACGCTACACCTTC. Translated: CASSPSDRPEGRYTF. This rearrangement joins TRBV12-3 or TRBV12-4 to TRBJ1-2; 7 nucleotides align to TRBD1. Trimming at V came to 5 bases and at J to 9 bases, leaving 15 bases not matched to a gene. The CDR3 length is 15 residues.

V and J are TRBV29-1 and TRBJ2-7; no reliable D call. Germline CDR1 reads SQVTM; CDR2 reads ANQGSEA. The ends were cut back, 3 bases at V and 3 bases at J, with 6 bases in the middle. The CDR3 totals 11 residues. Here the CDR3 reads CSVDDNYEQYF. DNA of the CDR3: TGCAGCGTTGACGACAACTACGAGCAGTACTTC.

This clonotype came up a few times. The chain's CDR3 is CASSLWRTSGTFDYNEQFF. The CDR3 DNA reads as TGTGCCAGCAGTTTATGGAGGACTAGCGGGACTTTTGACTACAATGAGCAGTTCTTC. The chain carries TRBV27 and TRBJ2-1; 12 bases map to TRBD2. V lost 1 base to trimming and J lost 3 bases; unmatched junction nucleotides: 10. CDR1 is MNHEY and CDR2 is SMNVEV in the germline V gene (reference sequence). The length of the CDR3 is 19 residues.

This clonotype was detected a few times. The genes are TRBV30 and TRBJ2-7, with 8 positions matching TRBD2. The V segment lost 0 bases and the J segment 7 bases; nucleotides outside the gene matches: 5. CDR1 is GTSNPN and CDR2 is SVGIG in the germline V gene (reference sequence). The CDR3 length is 13 residues. CDR3 sequence: CAWSVGVAGEQYF. The DNA of the CDR3 is TGTGCCTGGAGTGTCGGCGTAGCGGGAGAGCAGTACTTC.

This clonotype showed up just a few times. J is TRBJ2-2 and V is TRBV12-3 or TRBV12-4; D might be TRBD1 (6 bases). CDR3 length: 17 amino acids. Between the trimmed V and J ends, which lost 6 bases and 1 base, there was a span of 18 bases. DNA for the CDR3: TGTGCCAGCAGAAAAAACCGGCCAGGGGTGAACACCGGGGAGCTGTTTTTT. Translating it yields CASRKNRPGVNTGELFF.

The genes are TRBV6-1 and TRBJ1-2; D perhaps matches TRBD1 (6 bases). V was cut by 5 bases and J by 3 bases, with 19 bases left in between. Germline CDR1 and CDR2: MNHNS and SASEGT. CDR3 length: 16 residues. CDR3 coding DNA: TGTGCCAGCAGTCAGCGACACAGCAGGGGTGACTATGGCTACACCTTC. Its protein product is CASSQRHSRGDYGYTF.

J is TRBJ2-5 and V is TRBV10-3; 7 bases match TRBD1. CDR3 length: 15 amino acids. J lost 6 bases, V lost 6 bases, and 13 bases had no gene match. From germline, CDR1 is ENHRY and CDR2 SYGVKD. The CDR3, as DNA: TGTGCCATCAGGGCTTCAACAGGGGTTTTCAAGACCCAGTACTTC. Translated, it gives CAIRASTGVFKTQYF.

This clonotype was seen ten or more times. The V gene is TRBV24-1, the J gene TRBJ2-3, with D uncertain. V was pared by 2 bases and J by 6 bases, with 20 bases between. The CDR3 runs 17 residues. Germline V CDR1 and CDR2: KGHDR, SFDVKD. CDR3 in amino acids: CATSDSDSPGYLDTQYF. Written as DNA, the CDR3 is TGTGCCACCAGTGATTCCGACTCGCCCGGTTACCTGGATACGCAGTATTTT.

This clonotype was counted between two and nine times. The chain has TRBV6-5 and TRBJ1-2; no definite D call. The CDR3 is made up of 14 amino acids. Per the germline V gene, CDR1 is MNHEY and CDR2 is SVGAGI. V was trimmed by 4 bases and J by 2 bases, leaving 11 bases between them. CDR3 region: CASSSAGSNYGYTF. CDR3 DNA: TGTGCCAGCAGTTCGGCCGGGTCCAACTATGGCTACACCTTC.

This clonotype was recorded a few times. This CDR3 reads CASSFLRGSRWTDTQYF. CDR3 nucleotide sequence: TGTGCCAGCAGCTTTCTAAGAGGGAGTAGGTGGACAGATACGCAGTATTTT. The V call is TRBV11-2, the J call TRBJ2-3; maybe TRBD2 (5 bases). CDR3 length: 17 residues. Trimming stripped 3 bases from V and 3 bases from J, with 19 bases between. Germline V lookup: CDR1 SGHAT, CDR2 FQNNGV.

This clonotype was seen a few times. The chain carries TRBV5-1 and TRBJ1-6; 9 positions match TRBD1. CDR3 length: 15 amino acids. The trim removed 6 bases at V and 9 bases at J, leaving 10 bases unmatched. Germline V gene sequence: CDR1 SGHRS, CDR2 YFSETQ. CDR3 loop: CASKEGQGPSSPLHF. CDR3 in DNA: TGCGCCAGCAAGGAAGGACAGGGGCCGAGTTCACCCCTCCACTTT.

The chain has TRBV5-1 and TRBJ2-1; D perhaps matches TRBD2 (7 bases). CDR3 size: 18 residues. V lost 3 bases to trimming and J lost 2 bases, with 21 bases between them. The germline V gene encodes CDR1 SGHRS and CDR2 YFSETQ. CDR3 in DNA: TGCGCCAGCAGCTCCCTAGCCGGGGGCGGGGGAGCCTACAATGAGCAGTTCTTC. Its protein product is CASSSLAGGGGAYNEQFF.

This clonotype was seen a few times. The V gene is TRBV9, the J gene TRBJ1-1, with D possibly TRBD1 on 6 matching bases. Germline CDR1 is SGDLS and CDR2 is YYNGEE. V lost 0 bases to trimming and J lost 5 bases, with 14 bases between them. The CDR3 is made up of 15 amino acids. DNA of the CDR3: TGTGCCAGCAGCGTAGGAGGGGGTGGGGTGACTGAAGCTTTCTTT. Encoded protein: CASSVGGGGVTEAFF. The full variable domain, its missing parts supplied by reference TRBV9 and TRBJ1-1, is DSGVTQTPKHLITATGQRVTLRCSPRSGDLSVYWYQQSLDQGLQFLIQYYNGEERAKGNILERFSAQQFPDLHSELNLSSLELGDSALYFCASSVGGGGVTEAFFGQGTRLTVV.

The chain uses TRBV6-1 and TRBJ1-4, with D possibly TRBD1 on 6 matching bases. The V gene's germline CDR1 is MNHNS and CDR2 SASEGT. The CDR3 covers 14 residues. V shed 6 bases and J shed 8 bases, with 16 bases lying between them. This CDR3 reads CASRGDRRVEKLFF. The CDR3 bases are TGTGCCAGCAGGGGTGACAGGCGGGTCGAAAAACTGTTTTTT.

J is TRBJ1-5 and V is TRBV20-1; 9 bases agree with TRBD1. CDR1 and CDR2 (germline): DFQATT, SNEGSKA (reference sequence). Trimming took 5 bases from V and 6 from J; bases not matched to a gene: 14. The CDR3 contains 16 residues. CDR3 nucleotides: TGCAGTGCTCCTAAGCCGGGACAGGGATCGGGTCAGCCCCAGCATTTT. Encoded protein: CSAPKPGQGSGQPQHF.

The J gene is TRBJ2-1, the V gene TRBV24-1, with 14 bases that match TRBD2. The CDR3 has 18 residues. In germline, CDR1 is KGHDR, CDR2 SFDVKD. With 5 bases clipped from V and 4 bases from J, the junction kept 9 bases outside the gene matches. CDR3 nucleotides: TGTGCCACCAGTGGCACGACTAGCGGGGGGGCATATTACAATGAGCAGTTCTTC. Amino acids: CATSGTTSGGAYYNEQFF.

The rearrangement joins TRBV12-3 or TRBV12-4 to TRBJ2-3; D possibly uses TRBD1 or TRBD2 (5 bases each). This CDR3 has 14 amino acids. The ends were cut back, 5 bases at V and 4 bases at J, with 13 bases in the middle. In DNA form, the CDR3 reads TGTGCCAGCAGTCGGGGATCGGGGCCAGATACGCAGTATTTT. Protein product: CASSRGSGPDTQYF.

The chain uses TRBV9 and TRBJ1-1; perhaps TRBD1 as D (5 bases). This CDR3 has 16 residues. Germline lookup yields CDR1 SGDLS and CDR2 YYNGEE. Between the trimmed V and J ends, which lost 0 bases and 0 bases, there was a span of 12 bases. CDR3 in DNA: TGTGCCAGCAGCGTAGCGGCAGGGCCTATGAACACTGAAGCTTTCTTT. Protein: CASSVAAGPMNTEAFF.

This chain connects TRBV6-6 to TRBJ1-5; TRBD1 might be the D (6 bases). V lost 7 bases and J lost 6, with 13 bases in between. Germline values: CDR1 MNHNY, CDR2 SVGAGI (reference sequence). This CDR3 is 13 amino acids long. The CDR3 loop reads CASIQQGSQPQHF. CDR3 bases: TGTGCCAGCATCCAACAGGGATCTCAGCCCCAGCATTTT.

V usage is TRBV11-3 and J usage is TRBJ1-3; a weak D match, TRBD1 (6 bases). Trimming cost V 3 bases and J 4 bases, with 13 bases left between them. There are 15 residues in the CDR3. The germline V gene encodes CDR1 SGHNT and CDR2 YENEEA. The CDR3 loop is CASSFTPTGGNTIYF. The DNA of the CDR3 is TGTGCCAGCAGCTTTACCCCCACAGGGGGAAACACCATATATTTT.

The V and J genes are TRBV13 and TRBJ1-2, with D perhaps matching TRBD1 (5 bases). The germline V and J ends were trimmed by 5 bases and 4 bases, with 17 bases remaining between them. Germline V gives CDR1 PRHDT, CDR2 FYEKMQ (reference sequence). The CDR3 is 15 residues long. The DNA for the CDR3 is TGTGCCAGCAGCCCGGGACCGACGACCACCTATGGCTACACCTTC. Protein: CASSPGPTTTYGYTF.

The chain is built from TRBV5-1 and TRBJ2-2; 8 nucleotides match TRBD1. CDR1 SGHRS and CDR2 YFSETQ come from the germline V gene. This CDR3 contains 17 residues. J gave up 1 base and V 2 bases, and 7 bases lay outside the gene matches. The CDR3 is CASSFGRGLENTGELFF. CDR3 DNA sequence: TGCGCCAGCAGCTTTGGCAGGGGGCTAGAGAACACCGGGGAGCTGTTTTTT.

This clonotype was seen a few times. The chain uses TRBV6-5 and TRBJ1-2; 8 nucleotides agree with TRBD1. The junction had 8 bases not matched to a gene; V was cut back by 6 bases and J by 5 bases. Germline V lookup: CDR1 MNHEY, CDR2 SVGAGI. The CDR3 consists of 14 residues. In DNA form, the CDR3 reads TGTGCCAGCAGCTACGGGACAGGCATATATGGCTACACCTTC. Residues: CASSYGTGIYGYTF.

The table lists this clonotype with many counts. CDR3 loop: CASSPGGANYGYTF. In nucleotides, the CDR3 is TGTGCCAGCAGCCCCGGCGGTGCTAACTATGGCTACACCTTC. The V and J genes are TRBV27 and TRBJ1-2; no clear D gene. The CDR3 is made up of 14 amino acids. Trimming removed 6 bases from V and 0 bases from J, with 11 bases in between. Germline V CDR1 and CDR2: MNHEY, SMNVEV (reference sequence).